This TCR beta chain was retrieved from a study of blood T cell repertoires in COVID-19. On the study more broadly: Samples came from the United States, Italy and Spain, spanning acute and convalescent COVID-19. PBMCs, B-cell-depleted T cells, or T cells provided the cDNA or gDNA that made up the material.

Trimming removed 6 bases from V and 9 bases from J; junction bases left unmatched: 8. The CDR3 length is 13 residues. Original handling: Amplification with reference gene primers provided the estimates of nucleated cell counts. Repertoires were generated with immunoSEQ multiplex PCR, while TCRdb's copy carries only in-frame clones and drops some. The D gene and trimming were derived from the DNA, and the V and J assignments and clone size from that table. The repertoire consists of approximately 270,000 clones, with 80% to 90% occurring once and the leading ten covering over 1.2%. The receptor was derived from an elderly man with acute or convalescent COVID-19. Sequencing was carried out using peripheral blood. The V and J genes are TRBV12-3 or TRBV12-4 and TRBJ2-1, with 7 bases fitting TRBD1. This CDR3 reads CASRHLTGVEQFF. Written as DNA, the CDR3 is TGTGCCAGCAGACACCTTACAGGGGTTGAGCAGTTCTTC.